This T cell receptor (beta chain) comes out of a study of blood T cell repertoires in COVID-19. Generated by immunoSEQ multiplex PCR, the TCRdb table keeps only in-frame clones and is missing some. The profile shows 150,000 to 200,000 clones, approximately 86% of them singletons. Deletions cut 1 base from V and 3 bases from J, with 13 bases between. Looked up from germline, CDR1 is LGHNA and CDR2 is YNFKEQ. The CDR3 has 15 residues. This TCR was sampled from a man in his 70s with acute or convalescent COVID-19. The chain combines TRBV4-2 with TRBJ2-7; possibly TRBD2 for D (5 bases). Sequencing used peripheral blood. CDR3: CASSQGTGIFYEQYF. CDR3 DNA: TGTGCCAGCAGCCAAGGCACGGGGATATTCTACGAGCAGTACTTC.